This TCR beta chain was recorded in a study of shared clonotypes between healthy human individuals. Study-wide findings and caveats: Only blood was sampled; tissue repertoires likely differ. Few donors restricted represented genetic and exposure-history diversity.

Germline assignment: CDR1 SGHTS and CDR2 YDEGEE. CDR3 length equals 11 residues. Trimming shortened V by 3 bases and J by 4 bases, and 4 bases separated the two germline ends. Donors, healthy HIV-negative adults, lacked recent acute infections or vaccinations. Using immunoSEQ multiplex PCR, the repertoire was profiled, and TCRdb retains in-frame clones only, with some absent. Among about 2.4 million clones listed, 93% were seen once. In the case of this clone: Antigen unknown. Distinct nucleotide sequences in the sample also encode this CDR3.

The material sequenced was naive CD4+ T cells from PBMCs. Subset given: CD45RA+ positively selected. The TCR comes from a man younger than 35 in good health. Some clones in this sample may be carry-over from other donors' samples. This chain uses TRBV5-8 with TRBJ1-2; D unresolved. The CDR3 reads CASSSGYGYTF. CDR3 sequence (DNA): TGTGCCAGCAGCTCGGGCTATGGCTACACCTTC.